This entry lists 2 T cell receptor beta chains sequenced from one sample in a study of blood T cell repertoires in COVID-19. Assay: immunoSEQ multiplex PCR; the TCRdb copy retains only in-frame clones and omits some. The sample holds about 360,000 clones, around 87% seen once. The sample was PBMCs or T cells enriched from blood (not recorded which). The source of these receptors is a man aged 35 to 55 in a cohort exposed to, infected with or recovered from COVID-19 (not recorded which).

CDR3 residues: CASSYSMGRSDTEAFF. The CDR3 nucleotides read TGTGCCAGCAGTTACTCGATGGGCAGGTCTGACACTGAAGCTTTCTTT. The J gene is TRBJ1-1, the V gene TRBV6-5; D is uncertain. Looked up from germline, CDR1 is MNHEY and CDR2 is SVGAGI. V gave up 0 bases and J gave up 3 bases, with 14 bases separating them. The CDR3 loop spans 16 amino acids.

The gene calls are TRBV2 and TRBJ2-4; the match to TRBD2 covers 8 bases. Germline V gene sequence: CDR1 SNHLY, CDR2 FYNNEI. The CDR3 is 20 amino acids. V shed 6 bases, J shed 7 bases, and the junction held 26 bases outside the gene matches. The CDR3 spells CASRGPRGPKSGSGGNIQYF. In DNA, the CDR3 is TGTGCCAGCAGGGGGCCGCGGGGGCCGAAGAGCGGGAGCGGTGGGAACATTCAGTACTTC.